This T cell receptor beta chain was recorded in a study of blood T cell repertoires in COVID-19. Profiling relied on immunoSEQ multiplex PCR, and the TCRdb table lists in-frame clones only, not all of them. The data contain 250,000 to 350,000 clones, approximately 84% of them singletons. V lost 5 bases, J lost 1 base, and 4 bases stayed unmatched. The germline CDR1 and CDR2 sequences are LGHDT and YNNKEL (reference sequence). The CDR3 runs 14 residues. The sequenced sample was peripheral blood. V and J are TRBV3-1 (or the pseudogene TRBV3-2) and TRBJ1-1, with TRBD1 identical over 7 bases. This sequence was found in a human donor with COVID-19, enrolled during active disease. The donor label of this sample is uncertain. The CDR3 is CASSIWTGNTEAFF. The CDR3 nucleotides are TGTGCCAGCAGCATTTGGACAGGGAACACTGAAGCTTTCTTT.